The following is a T cell receptor beta chain sequence with its context. It lacks a known antigen. No base qualities exist here, and no much larger clone lies one base off it. The donors belonged to the validation cohort of around 130 subjects, which was separate from the approximately 700-subject first cohort. The protocol used for the library was the immunoSEQ multiplex PCR assay. In the paper's pipeline: A statistical classification framework was built for diagnosing cytomegalovirus status from the catalog of TCR beta chain sequences. TCRdb took this table from immuneACCESS and kept in-frame rearrangements with V and J called. Such tables lack part of the clones; where checked against another copy, unresolved V genes explain under half of the gap, and the rest is unexplained. Clonal size and the V and J genes are those of that table, whereas D and trimming came from the DNA. A total of 200,000 to 250,000 clones appear in this sample, over 80% of them only once. The ten most abundant clones make up around 5.6% of the sample.

Trimming takes 8 bases off V and 3 bases off J; junction bases not matched to a gene: 3. CDR1 MRHNA and CDR2 SNTAGT were looked up in the germline V gene. Counted from cysteine to phenylalanine, this CDR3 has 13 amino acids. Only CDR3 DNA is held: 39 bases, read in frame from base 1. This entry comes from a study of cytomegalovirus exposure and HLA in healthy donors (TCRdb year 2017). Some background on the complete study: According to a later analysis, one platform produced both the approximately 110 validation repertoires and the 670 or so repertoires of the first cohort. The study was designed to test whether signatures of past pathogen exposure could be identified by cataloging public T cell receptors. A separate validation cohort of 100 to 150 different subjects was used in addition to the roughly 640-subject first cohort. High-throughput TCR immunosequencing, statistical association of individual TCRs with disease status, and machine learning were combined to predict cytomegalovirus infection status.

The paper as a whole reports these results and caveats: The authors suggested that the approach could potentially be extended to other disease states and immunological phenotypes. The classifier was reported to diagnose cytomegalovirus status with high specificity and sensitivity in both the original and validation cohorts. In vitro tests confirmed that a few of the cytomegalovirus-associated TCR beta chains recognize cytomegalovirus antigens. The study listed approximately 160 TCR beta chains as associated with cytomegalovirus. The validation cohort had no HLA typing available for a later analysis, so co-occurrence within that cohort was assessed over all 110 or so repertoires. Most TCR sequences were observed very rarely across donors, whereas some public TCRs were present in many individuals. Subsequent analysis determined that TCRs grouped into clusters in the first cohort also showed a tendency toward co-occurrence across the roughly 130 validation repertoires, and 85% to 95% of cluster scores exceeded 0.

This receptor chain uses TRBV6-4 and TRBJ2-2, with 7 bases matching TRBD1. The sequence derives from a woman under 30 in good health and CMV-seronegative. Input material: PBMCs. CDR3 loop: CASRDRYTGELFF. The nucleotide sequence is given as TGTGCCAGCCGGGACAGATACACCGGGGAGCTGTTTTTT.